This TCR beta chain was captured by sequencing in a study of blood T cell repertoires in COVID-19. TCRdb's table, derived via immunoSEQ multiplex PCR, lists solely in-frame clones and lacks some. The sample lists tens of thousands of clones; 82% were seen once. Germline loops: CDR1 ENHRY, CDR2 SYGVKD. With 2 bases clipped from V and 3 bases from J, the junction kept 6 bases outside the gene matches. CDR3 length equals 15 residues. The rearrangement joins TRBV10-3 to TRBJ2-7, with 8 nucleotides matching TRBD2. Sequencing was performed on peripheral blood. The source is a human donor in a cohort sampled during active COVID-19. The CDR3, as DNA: TGTGCCATCAGTGAGACTAGCGGTGCGCACTACGAGCAGTACTTC. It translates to CAISETSGAHYEQYF.